This record concerns one TCR beta chain sequence. In this sample, this clone turned up a few times. Its target antigen remains unknown. Per-nucleotide qualities are absent, and no much larger clonotype sits a single base away. These data come from a study of beta chain features in type 1 diabetes (dated by TCRdb to the late 2010s). In terms of the full investigation: No differences in mean age, gender distribution, total cell number or subset yield were found between patients and healthy donors. A total of about 100,000,000 sorted cells were examined across all samples, and RNA yield correlated strongly with the number of cells per subset. In the study, recently diagnosed type 1 diabetes patients and matched healthy donors were compared on the TCRB repertoires of their sorted circulating CD4+ T cell subsets. Whereas all 30 or so donors provided naive and central memory subsets, regulatory and stem cell-like memory subsets were isolated from just 8 patients and about eight healthy donors. What the research found in general, with its limitations: HLA sub-analyses involved small numbers of individuals, so any influence of HLA type on TCRB rearrangement remained unresolved. PCR might favor shorter templates, but patient and control samples were amplified and corrected together, so any skew would affect both groups equally. Naive, central memory and regulatory TCRB repertoires appeared more similar among patients than among healthy donors. A moderate but significant shortening of TCRB CDR3 length was observed in type 1 diabetes patients in all four CD4+ subsets. Because cDNA was sequenced instead of genomic DNA, activated cells with high expression could be over-represented, although the groups did not differ in activation or CD3 levels. At VDJ recombination sites, patients with type 1 diabetes made fewer insertions and deleted more nucleotides, a pattern implying thymic rearrangement abnormalities.

Trimmed from V: 4 bases; trimmed from J: 2 bases; junction bases lacking a gene match: 8. Its CDR3 holds 15 amino acids, cysteine through phenylalanine. CDR3 DNA only is kept here, 45 bases in frame from base 1. Reading the germline V gene (reference sequence) gives CDR1 SGHNT and CDR2 YYREEE. The High Capacity cDNA Reverse Transcription Kit was used to reverse transcribe all of the isolated RNA, meaning that expressed TCRB transcripts were what got sequenced. Deep immunoSEQ sequencing was performed on naive, central memory and regulatory T cell samples, with an average of about 3.6 million total reads per sample. Sorted cells were lysed in RLT buffer, and RNA was extracted using DNase-treated RNeasy Micro or Mini kits according to cell number. Each cell subset was processed separately to prevent cross-contamination, with patient and healthy donor samples processed together. The immunoSEQ multiplex PCR was used to amplify TCRB sequences from cDNA, yielding 87-bp fragments that span the CDR3 region. Sequencing of the amplicons was done on the Illumina HiSeq platform. In the paper's pipeline: Synthetic template baselines were used to correct PCR bias computationally, reads within Hamming distance 2 were collapsed, and singletons that could not be merged were discarded. Reads were aligned to IMGT to assign V, D and J genes, CDR3 length, and insertions or deletions at six rearrangement sites. Within each subset, clonotype counts were normalized to the number of sorted cells before true diversity and Gini coefficients were calculated with the tcR R package. Repertoire sharing was quantified using the overlap coefficient calculated on TCRB nucleotide sequences. TCRdb limited this immuneACCESS table to in-frame rearrangements with V and J called. A share of clones is missing; checked studies link under half to unresolved V genes, and the rest is unexplained. V, J and clone size reflect that table, while D and trimming were determined from the DNA. The sample records under 400,000 clones, approximately 15% of which are singletons. Jointly, the top ten make up 6.7% of the sample.

A single peripheral blood draw of approximately 110 mL on average was collected from each donor into heparinised tubes. Naive, central memory, regulatory and stem cell-like memory CD4+ T cells were sorted on a BD FACSAria II using a panel including CD45RO, CCR7, CD25, CD127, CD95 and CD27. Purity was above 95% for every sorted population. PBMCs were separated immediately by Lymphoprep density gradient centrifugation and were stained directly, without being cultured. Samples were stained and sorted in pairs, with one healthy donor and one patient per experiment, so that batch effects were minimized.

Specimen: central memory CD4+ T cells from blood. Recombination linked TRBV5-4 to TRBJ2-7, and 8 bases in between align with TRBD1. This TCR derives from a man aged 25-40 years in good health. The CDR3 region has the sequence CASSPGGQGAYEQYF. In nucleotides, the sequence is TGTGCCAGCAGCCCCGGTGGACAGGGAGCCTACGAGCAGTACTTC. The reference TRBV5-4 and TRBJ2-7 proteins fill in what lies around the CDR3, so the full variable domain reads ETGVTQSPTHLIKTRGQQVTLRCSSQSGHNTVSWYQQALGQGPQFIFQYYREEENGRGNFPPRFSGLQFPNYSSELNVNALELDDSALYLCASSPGGQGAYEQYFGPGTRLTVT.